This TCR beta chain was sequenced in a study of blood T cell repertoires in COVID-19. Study details: Acute and convalescent COVID-19 samples came from the United States, Italy and Spain. The cDNA or gDNA used as material had been derived from T cells, B-cell-depleted T cells, or PBMCs.

CDR3 length equals 14 residues. The V gene lost 5 bases and the J gene lost 5 bases, with 12 bases spanning the gap. The V gene's germline CDR1 is LNHDA and CDR2 SQIVND (reference sequence). The repertoire was sequenced with immunoSEQ multiplex PCR; TCRdb's copy has only in-frame clones and lacks some. Of around 140,000 clones in the sample, around 81% were seen once. The receptor was derived from a human donor in a cohort sampled during active COVID-19. Sequenced material: peripheral blood. The V and J genes are TRBV19 and TRBJ2-2; D may be TRBD2 (6 bases). CDR3 amino acids: CASSWFRGTGELFF. CDR3 nucleotides: TGTGCCAGTAGTTGGTTCCGGGGGACCGGGGAGCTGTTTTTT.